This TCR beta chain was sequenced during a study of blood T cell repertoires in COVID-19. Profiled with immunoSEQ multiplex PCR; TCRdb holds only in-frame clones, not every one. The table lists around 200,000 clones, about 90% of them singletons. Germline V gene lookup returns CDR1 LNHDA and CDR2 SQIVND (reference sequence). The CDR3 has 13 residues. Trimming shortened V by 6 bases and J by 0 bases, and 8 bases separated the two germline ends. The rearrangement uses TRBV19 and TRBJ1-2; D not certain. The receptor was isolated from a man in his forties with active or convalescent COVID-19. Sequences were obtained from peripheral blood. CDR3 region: CASSPGSNYGYTF. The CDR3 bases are TGTGCCAGTAGCCCCGGGTCTAACTATGGCTACACCTTC.